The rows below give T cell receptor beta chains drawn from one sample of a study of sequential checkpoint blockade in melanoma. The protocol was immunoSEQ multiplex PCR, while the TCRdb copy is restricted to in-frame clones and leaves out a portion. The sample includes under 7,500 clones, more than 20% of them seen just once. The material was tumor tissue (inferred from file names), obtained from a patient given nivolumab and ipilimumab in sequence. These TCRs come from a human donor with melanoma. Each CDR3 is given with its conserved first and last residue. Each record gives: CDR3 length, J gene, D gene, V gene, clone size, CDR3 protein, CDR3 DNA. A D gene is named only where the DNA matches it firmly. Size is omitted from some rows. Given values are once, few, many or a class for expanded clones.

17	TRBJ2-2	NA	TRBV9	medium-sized	CASSPLAGGLTTGELFF	TGTGCCAGCAGCCCCCTGGCAGGGGGGTTGACCACCGGGGAGCTGTTTTTT
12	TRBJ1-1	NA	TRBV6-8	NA	CATSGGNTEAFF	TGTGCCACCTCGGGGGGGAACACTGAAGCTTTCTTT
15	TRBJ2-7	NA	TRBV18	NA	CASSPRIGDSGEQYF	TGTGCCAGCTCCCCCCGGATTGGGGACTCTGGCGAGCAGTACTTC
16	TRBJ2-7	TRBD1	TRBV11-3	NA	CASSLWGQGANYEQYF	TGTGCCAGCAGCTTGTGGGGGCAGGGGGCTAACTACGAGCAGTACTTC
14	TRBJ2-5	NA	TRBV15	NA	CATSRDPIQETQYF	TGTGCCACCAGCAGAGATCCCATTCAGGAGACCCAGTACTTC
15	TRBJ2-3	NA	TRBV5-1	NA	CASSLAGHGRDTQYF	TGCGCCAGCAGCTTGGCCGGGCACGGGAGAGATACGCAGTATTTT
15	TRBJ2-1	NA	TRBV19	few	CASSIYSSEFGEQFF	TGTGCCAGTAGTATATACAGTTCGGAGTTTGGAGAGCAGTTCTTC
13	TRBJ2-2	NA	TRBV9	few	CASSVASGGELFF	TGTGCCAGCAGCGTAGCTTCGGGCGGGGAGCTGTTTTTT
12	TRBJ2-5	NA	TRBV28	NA	CASSQVTETQYF	TGTGCCAGCAGTCAAGTGACAGAGACCCAGTACTTC
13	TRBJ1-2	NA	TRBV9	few	CASSGGRNYGYTF	TGTGCCAGCAGTGGGGGCAGGAACTATGGCTACACCTTC
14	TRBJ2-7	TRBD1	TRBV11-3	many	CASSPWTGAYEQYF	TGTGCCAGCAGCCCTTGGACAGGAGCCTACGAGCAGTACTTC
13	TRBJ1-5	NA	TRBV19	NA	CASSKGLPQPQHF	TGTGCCAGTAGTAAGGGCTTACCCCAGCCCCAGCATTTT
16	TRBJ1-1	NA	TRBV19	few	CASSTPRGMVNTEAFF	TGTGCCAGTAGCACCCCAAGGGGAATGGTGAACACTGAAGCTTTCTTT
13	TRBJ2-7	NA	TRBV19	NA	CASSWSGAYEQYF	TGTGCCAGTAGTTGGAGCGGCGCCTACGAGCAGTACTTC
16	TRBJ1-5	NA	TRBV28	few	CASSLRFSAGYQPQHF	TGTGCCAGCAGTTTACGGTTCTCGGCAGGGTATCAGCCCCAGCATTTT
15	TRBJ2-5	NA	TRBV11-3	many	CASSSDPGSQETQYF	TGTGCCAGCAGTTCGGACCCAGGGAGTCAAGAGACCCAGTACTTC
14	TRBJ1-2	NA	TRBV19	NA	CASSLRGREGGYTF	TGTGCCAGTAGTCTTCGGGGGCGCGAGGGTGGCTACACCTTC
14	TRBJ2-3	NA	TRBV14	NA	CASSLRLFTDTQYF	TGTGCCAGCAGCCTAAGACTCTTCACAGATACGCAGTATTTT
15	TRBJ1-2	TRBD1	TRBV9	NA	CASSEARGQGILRTF	TGTGCCAGCAGTGAAGCGCGGGGACAGGGTATTCTACGGACCTTC
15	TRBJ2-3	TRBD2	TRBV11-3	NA	CASSLRAGGTDTQYF	TGTGCCAGCAGCTTAAGGGCGGGAGGCACAGATACGCAGTATTTT
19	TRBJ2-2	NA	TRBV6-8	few	CASSTISPGRISNTGELFF	TGTGCCAGCAGCACCATCAGTCCGGGACGAATATCGAACACCGGGGAGCTGTTTTTT
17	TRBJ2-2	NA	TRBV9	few	CASSVAGRGVDTGELFF	TGTGCCAGCAGCGTAGCCGGCAGGGGAGTTGACACCGGGGAGCTGTTTTTT
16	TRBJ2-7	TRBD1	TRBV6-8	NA	CASSYSRTGSNYEQYF	TGTGCCAGCAGTTACTCTCGGACAGGTTCAAACTACGAGCAGTACTTC
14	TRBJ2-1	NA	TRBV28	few	CASKYEGGNNEQFF	TGTGCCAGCAAATACGAGGGGGGGAACAATGAGCAGTTCTTC
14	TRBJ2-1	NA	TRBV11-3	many	CASNPGGGKNEQFF	TGTGCCAGCAACCCAGGGGGGGGAAAAAATGAGCAGTTCTTC
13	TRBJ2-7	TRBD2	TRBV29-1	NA	CSAVRGGHYEQYF	TGCAGCGCTGTACGGGGGGGACACTACGAGCAGTACTTC
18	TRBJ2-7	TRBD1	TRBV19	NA	CASSIYLPIGTATYEQYF	TGTGCCAGTAGTATATACCTTCCAATCGGGACAGCCACCTACGAGCAGTACTTC
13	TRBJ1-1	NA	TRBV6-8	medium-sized	CASSYSLNTEAFF	TGTGCCAGCAGTTATTCCCTGAACACTGAAGCTTTCTTT
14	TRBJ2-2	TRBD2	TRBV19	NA	CASVELATTGELFF	TGTGCCAGTGTAGAACTAGCGACCACCGGGGAGCTGTTTTTT
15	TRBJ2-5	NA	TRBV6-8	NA	CASSYTGDEQETQYF	TGTGCCAGCAGTTATACGGGGGACGAACAAGAGACCCAGTACTTC
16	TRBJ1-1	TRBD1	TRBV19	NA	CASSKQGTVLNTEAFF	TGTGCCAGTAGTAAACAAGGGACAGTGCTGAACACTGAAGCTTTCTTT
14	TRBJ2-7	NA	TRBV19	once	CASSIFSSGSEQYF	TGTGCCAGTAGTATTTTCTCGTCAGGGTCCGAGCAGTACTTC
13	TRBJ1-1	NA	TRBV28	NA	CASSFNWNTEAFF	TGTGCCAGCAGTTTTAACTGGAACACTGAAGCTTTCTTT
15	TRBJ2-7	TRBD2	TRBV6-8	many	CASKLLAGEPYEQYF	TGTGCCAGCAAGCTACTAGCGGGGGAACCCTACGAGCAGTACTTC
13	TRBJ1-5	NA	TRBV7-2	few	CASSFGGGQPQHF	TGTGCCAGCAGCTTCGGGGGCGGTCAGCCCCAGCATTTT
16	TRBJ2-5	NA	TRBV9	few	CASSLRGATGEETQYF	TGTGCCAGCAGTTTGAGGGGAGCAACAGGAGAAGAGACCCAGTACTTC
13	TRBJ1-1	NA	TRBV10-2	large	CASSYEGHTEAFF	TGCGCCAGCTCGTACGAAGGTCACACTGAAGCTTTCTTT
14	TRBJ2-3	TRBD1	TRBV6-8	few	CASRDRGAPDTQYF	TGTGCCAGCAGGGACAGGGGGGCCCCAGATACGCAGTATTTT
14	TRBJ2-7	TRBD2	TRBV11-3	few	CASGLAGGAYEQYF	TGTGCCAGCGGATTGGCTGGGGGGGCCTACGAGCAGTACTTC